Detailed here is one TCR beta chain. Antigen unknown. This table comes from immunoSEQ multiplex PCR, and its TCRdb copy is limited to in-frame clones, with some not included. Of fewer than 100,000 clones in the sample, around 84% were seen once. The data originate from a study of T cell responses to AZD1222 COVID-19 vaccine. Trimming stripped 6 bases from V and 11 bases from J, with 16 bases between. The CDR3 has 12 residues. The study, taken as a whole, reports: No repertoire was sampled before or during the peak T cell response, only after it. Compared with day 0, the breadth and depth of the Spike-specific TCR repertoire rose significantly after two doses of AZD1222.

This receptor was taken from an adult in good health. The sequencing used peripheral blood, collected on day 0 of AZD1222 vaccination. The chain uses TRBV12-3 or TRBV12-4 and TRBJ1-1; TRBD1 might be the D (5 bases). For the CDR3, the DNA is TGTGCCAGCAGATCCGGAGGGCGGGACGCTTTCTTT. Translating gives CASRSGGRDAFF.